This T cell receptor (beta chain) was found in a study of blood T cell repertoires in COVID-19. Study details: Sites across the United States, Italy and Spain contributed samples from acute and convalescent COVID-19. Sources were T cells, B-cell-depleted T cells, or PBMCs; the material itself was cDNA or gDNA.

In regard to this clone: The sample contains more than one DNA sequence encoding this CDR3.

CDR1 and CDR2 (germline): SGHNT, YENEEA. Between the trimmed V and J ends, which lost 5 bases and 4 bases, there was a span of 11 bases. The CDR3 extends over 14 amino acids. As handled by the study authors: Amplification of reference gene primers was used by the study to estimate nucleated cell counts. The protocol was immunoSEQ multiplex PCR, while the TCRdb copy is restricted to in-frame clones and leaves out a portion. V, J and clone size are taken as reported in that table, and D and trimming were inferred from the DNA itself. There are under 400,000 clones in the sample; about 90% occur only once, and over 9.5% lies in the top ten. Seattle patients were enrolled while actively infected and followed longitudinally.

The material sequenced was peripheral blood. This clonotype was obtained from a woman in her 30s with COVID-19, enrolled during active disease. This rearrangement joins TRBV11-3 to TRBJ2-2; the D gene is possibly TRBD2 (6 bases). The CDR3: CASSPTSFTGELFF. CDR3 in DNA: TGTGCCAGCAGCCCGACTAGTTTCACCGGGGAGCTGTTTTTT.